This TCR beta chain is from a study of blood T cell repertoires in COVID-19. About the research overall: Acute-phase and convalescent COVID-19 samples originated in the United States, Italy and Spain. The cDNA or gDNA used as material had been derived from T cells, B-cell-depleted T cells, or PBMCs.

In the original processing: Estimation of nucleated cell counts relied on the amplification of reference gene primers. TCRdb's copy holds only in-frame clones and misses some; the assay was immunoSEQ multiplex PCR. V, J and clone size were drawn from that table, and D and trimming were deduced from the DNA. Of 300,000 to 450,000 clones in the sample, approximately 92% are singletons; the top ten hold around 1%. V was clipped by 4 bases and J by 6 bases, with 19 bases between them. Looked up from germline, CDR1 is SGDLS and CDR2 is YYNGEE. This CDR3 contains 15 residues. Recovered status in Cohort 3 required two negative PCRs, clearance, or symptom resolution.

The sample comprised PBMCs or T cells enriched from blood (not recorded which). The receptor comes from a man between 18 and 35 years old who had recovered from COVID-19. The chain links TRBV9 to TRBJ1-1; no definite D call. The CDR3 loop reads CASSPPRRVGAEAFF. CDR3 bases: TGTGCCAGCAGCCCACCTCGACGGGTCGGTGCTGAAGCTTTCTTT.